The 5 T cell receptor beta chains reported below all come from one sample, sequenced in a study of response to subunit inactivated influenza vaccine. TCRdb processed the RT-PCR reads anew with MiXCR; each CDR3 protein has one entry. The table has under 950,000 distinct CDR3 sequences, around 20% seen once. This specimen was PBMCs from blood, taken roughly 5 days after vaccination. The source is a man aged 45 to 65 who received an inactivated influenza vaccine.

This clonotype was counted a few times. The rearrangement joins TRBV29-1 to TRBJ2-2; TRBD1 is a possible D gene (6 bases). Per germline, CDR1 SQVTM and CDR2 ANQGSEA. CDR3 size: 13 residues. V dropped 5 bases and J dropped 5 bases, with 12 bases sitting between them. The CDR3 DNA sequence: TGCAGCGTTCGCACAGGGCCTACCGGGGAGCTGTTTTTT. Encoded protein: CSVRTGPTGELFF.

This rearrangement joins TRBV20-1 to TRBJ2-1, with D unresolved. Between the trimmed V and J ends, which lost 3 bases and 6 bases, there was a span of 12 bases. This CDR3 is built from 13 residues. Germline loops: CDR1 DFQATT, CDR2 SNEGSKA (reference sequence). The CDR3 sequence is CSASPQATNEQFF. The CDR3 bases are TGCAGTGCTAGCCCGCAGGCGACCAATGAGCAGTTCTTC.

This chain connects TRBV5-6 to TRBJ2-3, with D possibly being TRBD1 or TRBD2 (5 bases each). The CDR3 length is 14 residues. Germline CDR1 SGHDT, CDR2 YYEEEE. V dropped 4 bases and J dropped 5 bases, with 14 bases sitting between them. DNA for the CDR3: TGTGCCAGCAGCCCTGGGACGGCCAAAGATACGCAGTATTTT. This encodes CASSPGTAKDTQYF.

The chain couples TRBV2 to TRBJ2-7; 11 nucleotides agree with TRBD1. This CDR3 spans 14 amino acids. The ends lost 6 bases at V and 2 bases at J; junction bases unmatched: 3. Germline V gene lookup returns CDR1 SNHLY and CDR2 FYNNEI. The DNA of the CDR3 is TGTGCCAGCAGACAGGACAGGGGGCCCTACGAGCAGTACTTC. Amino acids: CASRQDRGPYEQYF.

This clonotype came up a few times. This chain uses TRBV9 with TRBJ2-3; 7 bases line up with TRBD2. Germline trimming cut 0 bases from V and 5 bases from J; bases unmatched to any gene: 6. The CDR3 is 15 residues long. Germline lookup yields CDR1 SGDLS and CDR2 YYNGEE. The CDR3 coding sequence is TGTGCCAGCAGCGTAGACGGCGGGAGAGGAGATACGCAGTATTTT. Amino acid sequence: CASSVDGGRGDTQYF.